This TCR beta chain was obtained from a study of long-term antiretroviral therapy in people with HIV. V was trimmed by 0 bases and J by 5 bases, leaving 12 bases between them. The CDR3 has 14 residues. CDR1 is SGHRS, CDR2 YFSETQ, per germline. Researchers report immunoSEQ v3.0 was run at survey level. Assay used: immunoSEQ multiplex PCR; TCRdb lists only in-frame clones, some missing. The table lists roughly 25,000 clones, about 80% of them singletons, with about 5.7% in the top ten. The origin of this receptor is a young man with HIV. The sample consisted of unsorted PBMCs, taken 0.7 years before starting antiretroviral therapy. V is TRBV5-1 and J is TRBJ2-7; perhaps TRBD1 as D (5 bases). The CDR3 region is CASSLGGMKNEQYF. The CDR3 nucleotides read TGCGCCAGCAGCTTGGGGGGCATGAAGAACGAGCAGTACTTC.